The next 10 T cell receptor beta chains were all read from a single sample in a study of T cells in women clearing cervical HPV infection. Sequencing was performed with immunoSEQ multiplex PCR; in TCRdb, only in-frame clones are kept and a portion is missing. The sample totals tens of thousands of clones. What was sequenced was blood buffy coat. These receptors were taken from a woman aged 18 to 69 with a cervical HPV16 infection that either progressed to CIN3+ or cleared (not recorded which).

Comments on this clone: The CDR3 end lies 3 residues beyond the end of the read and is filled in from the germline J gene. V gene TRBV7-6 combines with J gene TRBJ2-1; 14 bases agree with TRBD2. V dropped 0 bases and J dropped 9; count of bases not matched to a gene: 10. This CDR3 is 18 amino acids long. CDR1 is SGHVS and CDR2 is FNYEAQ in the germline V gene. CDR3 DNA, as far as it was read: TGTGCCAGCAGCTTAGCGTACCCGACTAGCGGGGGGGCCGGTGAG. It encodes CASSLAYPTSGGAGE. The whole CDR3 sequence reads CASSLAYPTSGGAGEQFF.

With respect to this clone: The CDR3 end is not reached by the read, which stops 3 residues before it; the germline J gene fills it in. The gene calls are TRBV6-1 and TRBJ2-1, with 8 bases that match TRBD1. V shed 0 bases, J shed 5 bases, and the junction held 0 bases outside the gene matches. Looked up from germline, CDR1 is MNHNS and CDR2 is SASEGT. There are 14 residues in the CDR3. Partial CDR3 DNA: TGTGCCAGCAGTGAAGCGGGACAGGACAATGAG. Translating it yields CASSEAGQDNE. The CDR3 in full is CASSEAGQDNEQFF.

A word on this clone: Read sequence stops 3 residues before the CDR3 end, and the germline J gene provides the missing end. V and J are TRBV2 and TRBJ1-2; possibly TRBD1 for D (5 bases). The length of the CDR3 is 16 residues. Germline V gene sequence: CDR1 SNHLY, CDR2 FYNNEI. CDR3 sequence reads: CASSEQGGRRYNDYTF. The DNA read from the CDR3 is TGTGCCAGCAGTGAACAGGGTGGTCGACGTTACAATGAC.

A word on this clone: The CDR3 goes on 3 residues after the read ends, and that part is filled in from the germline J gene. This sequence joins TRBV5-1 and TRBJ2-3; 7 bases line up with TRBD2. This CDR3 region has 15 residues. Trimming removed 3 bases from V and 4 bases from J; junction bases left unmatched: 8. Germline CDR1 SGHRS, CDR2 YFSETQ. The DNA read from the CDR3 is TGCGCCAGCAGCTCCGCCGGACTAGACCCAGATACG. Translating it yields CASSSAGLDPDT. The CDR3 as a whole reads CASSSAGLDPDTQYF.

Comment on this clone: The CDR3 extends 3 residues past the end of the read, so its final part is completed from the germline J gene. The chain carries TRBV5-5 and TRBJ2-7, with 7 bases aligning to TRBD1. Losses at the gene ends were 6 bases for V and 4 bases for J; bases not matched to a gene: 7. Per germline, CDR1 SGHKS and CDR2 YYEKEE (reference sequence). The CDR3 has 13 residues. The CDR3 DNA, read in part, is TGTGCCAGCAACAGGGGACAGAATTACGAG. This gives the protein CASNRGQNYE. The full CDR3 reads CASNRGQNYEQYF. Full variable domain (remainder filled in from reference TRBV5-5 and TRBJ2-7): DAGVTQSPTHLIKTRGQQVTLRCSPISGHKSVSWYQQVLGQGPQFIFQYYEKEERGRGNFPDRFSARQFPNYSSELNVNALLLGDSALYLCASNRGQNYEQYFGPGTRLTVT.

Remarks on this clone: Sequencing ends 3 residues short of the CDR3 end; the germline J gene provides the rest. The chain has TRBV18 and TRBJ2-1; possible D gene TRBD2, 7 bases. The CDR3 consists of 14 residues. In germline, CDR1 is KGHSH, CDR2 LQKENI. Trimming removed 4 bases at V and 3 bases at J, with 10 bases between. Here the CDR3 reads CASSRGGYYNEQFF. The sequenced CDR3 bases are TGTGCCAGCTCACGGGGGGGCTACTACAATGAG.

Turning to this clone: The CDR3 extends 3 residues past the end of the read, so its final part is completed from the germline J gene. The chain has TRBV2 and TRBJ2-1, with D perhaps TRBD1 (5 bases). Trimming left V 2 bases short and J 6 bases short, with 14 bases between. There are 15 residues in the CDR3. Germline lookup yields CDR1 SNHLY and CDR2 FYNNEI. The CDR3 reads CASSELSTDSNEQFF. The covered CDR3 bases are TGTGCCAGCAGTGAATTGTCTACCGACAGCAATGAG.

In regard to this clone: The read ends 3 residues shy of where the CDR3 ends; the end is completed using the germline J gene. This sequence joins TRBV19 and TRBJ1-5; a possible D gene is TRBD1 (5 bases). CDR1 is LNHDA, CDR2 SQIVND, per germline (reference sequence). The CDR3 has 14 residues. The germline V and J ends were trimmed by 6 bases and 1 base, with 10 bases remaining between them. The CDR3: CASSRGRSNQPQHF. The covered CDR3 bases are TGTGCCAGTAGCCGGGGGAGAAGCAATCAGCCC.

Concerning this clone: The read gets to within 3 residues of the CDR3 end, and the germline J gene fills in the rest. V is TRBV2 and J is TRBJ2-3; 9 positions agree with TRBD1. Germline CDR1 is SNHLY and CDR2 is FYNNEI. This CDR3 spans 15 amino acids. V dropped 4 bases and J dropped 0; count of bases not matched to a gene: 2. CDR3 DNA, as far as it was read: TGTGCCAGCAGTGCCGGGACAGGGAGCACAGATACG. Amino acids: CASSAGTGSTDT. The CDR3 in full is CASSAGTGSTDTQYF.

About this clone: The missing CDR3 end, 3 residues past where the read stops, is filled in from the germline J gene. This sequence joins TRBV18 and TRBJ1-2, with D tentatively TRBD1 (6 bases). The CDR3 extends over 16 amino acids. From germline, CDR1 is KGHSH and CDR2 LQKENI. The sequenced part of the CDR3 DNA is TGTGCCAGCTCACCCCTTATTGGGGCGGGGGCCTACGAC. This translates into CASSPLIGAGAYD. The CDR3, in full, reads CASSPLIGAGAYDYTF.